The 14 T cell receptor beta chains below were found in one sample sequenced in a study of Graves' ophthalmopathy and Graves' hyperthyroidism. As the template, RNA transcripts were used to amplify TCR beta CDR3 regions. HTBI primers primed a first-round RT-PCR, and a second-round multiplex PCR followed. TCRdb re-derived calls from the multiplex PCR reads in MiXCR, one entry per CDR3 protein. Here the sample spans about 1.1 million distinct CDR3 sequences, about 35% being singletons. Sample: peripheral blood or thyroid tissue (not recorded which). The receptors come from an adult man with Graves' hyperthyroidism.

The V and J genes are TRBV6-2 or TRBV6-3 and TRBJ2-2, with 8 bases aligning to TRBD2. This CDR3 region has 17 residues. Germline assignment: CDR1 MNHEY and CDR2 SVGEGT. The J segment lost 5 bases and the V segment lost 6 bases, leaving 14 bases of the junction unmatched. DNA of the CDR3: TGTGCCAGCAGCTCCCTTAGAAGCGGGAGTTTAACCGGGGAGCTGTTTTTT. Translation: CASSSLRSGSLTGELFF.

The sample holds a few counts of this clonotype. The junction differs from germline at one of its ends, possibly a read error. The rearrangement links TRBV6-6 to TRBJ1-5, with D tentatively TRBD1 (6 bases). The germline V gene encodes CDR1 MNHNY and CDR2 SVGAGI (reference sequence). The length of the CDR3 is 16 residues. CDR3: CASSQVGGHSNQPQHF. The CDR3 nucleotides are TGCGCCAGCAGCCAAGTGGGGGGACATAGCAATCAGCCCCAGCATTTT.

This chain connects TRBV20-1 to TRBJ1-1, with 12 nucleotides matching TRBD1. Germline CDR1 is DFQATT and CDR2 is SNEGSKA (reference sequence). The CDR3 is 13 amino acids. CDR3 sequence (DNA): TGCACGACCGGGACAGGGGGCAACACTGAAGCTTTCTTT. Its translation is CTTGTGGNTEAFF.

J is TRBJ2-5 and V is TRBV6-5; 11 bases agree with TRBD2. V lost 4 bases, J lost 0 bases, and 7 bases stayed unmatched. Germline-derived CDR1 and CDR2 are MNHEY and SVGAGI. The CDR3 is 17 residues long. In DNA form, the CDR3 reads TGTGCCAGCAGTTCTACTAGCGGGAGAAGGCACCAAGAGACCCAGTACTTC. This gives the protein CASSSTSGRRHQETQYF.

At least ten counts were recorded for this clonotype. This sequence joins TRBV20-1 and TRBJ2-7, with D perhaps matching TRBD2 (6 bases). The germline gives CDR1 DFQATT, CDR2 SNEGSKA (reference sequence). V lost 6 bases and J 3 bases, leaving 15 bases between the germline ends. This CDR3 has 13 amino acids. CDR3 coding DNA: TGCAGTGCCCCCGTTGGGGGGAGCTACGAGCAGTACTTC. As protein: CSAPVGGSYEQYF.

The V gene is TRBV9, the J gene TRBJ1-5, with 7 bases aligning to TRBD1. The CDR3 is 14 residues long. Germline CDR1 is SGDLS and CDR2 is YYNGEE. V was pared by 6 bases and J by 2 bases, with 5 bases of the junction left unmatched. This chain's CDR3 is CASTGTARNQPQHF. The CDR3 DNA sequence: TGTGCCAGCACCGGGACAGCCCGCAATCAGCCCCAGCATTTT.

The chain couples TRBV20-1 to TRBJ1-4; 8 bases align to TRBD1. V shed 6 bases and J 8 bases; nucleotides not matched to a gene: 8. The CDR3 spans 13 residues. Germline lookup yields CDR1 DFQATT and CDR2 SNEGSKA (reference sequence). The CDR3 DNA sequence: TGCAGTGCGCCTCAGGGGGCGAGGGAAAAACTGTTTTTT. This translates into CSAPQGAREKLFF.

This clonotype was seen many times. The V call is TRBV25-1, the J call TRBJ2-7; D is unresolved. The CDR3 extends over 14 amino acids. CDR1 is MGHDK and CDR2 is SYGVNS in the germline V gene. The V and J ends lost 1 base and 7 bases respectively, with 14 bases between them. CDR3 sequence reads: CASSESPGVREQYF. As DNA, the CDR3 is TGTGCCAGCAGTGAATCCCCGGGTGTTCGGGAGCAGTACTTC.

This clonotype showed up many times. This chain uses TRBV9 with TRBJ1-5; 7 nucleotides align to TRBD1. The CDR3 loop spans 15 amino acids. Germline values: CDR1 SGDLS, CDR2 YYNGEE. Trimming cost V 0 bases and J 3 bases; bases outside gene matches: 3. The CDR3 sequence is CASSVGDSINQPQHF. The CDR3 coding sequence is TGTGCCAGCAGCGTAGGGGACAGCATCAATCAGCCCCAGCATTTT.

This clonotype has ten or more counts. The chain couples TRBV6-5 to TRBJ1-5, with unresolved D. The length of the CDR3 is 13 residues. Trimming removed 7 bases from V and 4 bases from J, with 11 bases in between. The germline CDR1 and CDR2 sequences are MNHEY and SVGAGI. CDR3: CASTSTLNQPQHF. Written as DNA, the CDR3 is TGTGCCAGCACATCAACTCTGAATCAGCCCCAGCATTTT.

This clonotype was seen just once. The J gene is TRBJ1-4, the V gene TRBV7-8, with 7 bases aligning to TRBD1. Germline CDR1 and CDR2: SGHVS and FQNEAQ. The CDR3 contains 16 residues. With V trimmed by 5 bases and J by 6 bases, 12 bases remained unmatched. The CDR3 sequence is CASSLTPTGTDEKLFF. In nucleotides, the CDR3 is TGTGCCAGCAGCCTAACCCCGACAGGGACGGATGAAAAACTGTTTTTT.

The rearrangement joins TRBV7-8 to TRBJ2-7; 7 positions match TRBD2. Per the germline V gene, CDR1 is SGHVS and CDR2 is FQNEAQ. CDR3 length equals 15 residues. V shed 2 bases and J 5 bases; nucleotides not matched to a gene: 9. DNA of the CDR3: TGTGCCAGCAGCTTAACAGAGGGCCGGGGGGACGAGCAGTACTTC. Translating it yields CASSLTEGRGDEQYF.

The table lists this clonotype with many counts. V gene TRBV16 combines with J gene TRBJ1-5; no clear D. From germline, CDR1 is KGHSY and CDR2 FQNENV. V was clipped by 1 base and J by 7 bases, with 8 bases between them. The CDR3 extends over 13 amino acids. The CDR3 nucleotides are TGTGCCAGCAGCCAATTTAAAGGGCAGCCCCAGCATTTT. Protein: CASSQFKGQPQHF.

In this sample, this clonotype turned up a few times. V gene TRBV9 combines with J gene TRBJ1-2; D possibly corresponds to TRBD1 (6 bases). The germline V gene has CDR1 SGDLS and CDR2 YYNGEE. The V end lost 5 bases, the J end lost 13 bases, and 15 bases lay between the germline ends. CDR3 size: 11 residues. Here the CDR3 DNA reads TGTGCCAGCAGACCCGAGACAGGCAGCACCTTC. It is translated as CASRPETGSTF.